What follows are 16 T cell receptor beta chains derived from one specimen sequenced in a study of blood T cell repertoires in COVID-19. Measured with immunoSEQ multiplex PCR; TCRdb has only the in-frame clones, and not every one. The data hold under 200,000 clones, with around 79% observed a single time. The specimen was PBMCs or T cells enriched from blood (not recorded which). These receptors came from a woman in her 70s in a cohort exposed to, infected with or recovered from COVID-19 (not recorded which).

This chain uses TRBV28 with TRBJ2-1, with 7 bases identical to TRBD2. The CDR3 has 16 residues. The ends lost 6 bases at V and 0 bases at J; junction bases unmatched: 8. Germline loops: CDR1 MDHEN, CDR2 SYDVKM. CDR3 nucleotide sequence: TGTGCCAGCAGGCCTTCGGGCGGGAGCTCCTACAATGAGCAGTTCTTC. It specifies CASRPSGGSSYNEQFF.

The V call is TRBV19, the J call TRBJ1-1, with D maybe TRBD1 (5 bases). The ends were cut back, 7 bases at V and 3 bases at J, with 15 bases in the middle. This CDR3 is built from 14 residues. Germline V gives CDR1 LNHDA, CDR2 SQIVND (reference sequence). The CDR3, as DNA: TGTGCCAGTACCCAAAGCGGGGCTGACACTGAAGCTTTCTTT. Translated, it gives CASTQSGADTEAFF.

This chain links TRBV12-3 or TRBV12-4 with TRBJ2-1; 10 nucleotides match TRBD2. V lost 3 bases, J lost 15 bases, and 8 bases stayed unmatched. CDR3 length: 13 amino acids. The CDR3 DNA follows: TGTGCCAGCAGTTTTTCAGCTAGCGGGAGATTGTTCTTC. Encoded protein: CASSFSASGRLFF.

The chain combines TRBV11-2 with TRBJ1-1; the D gene is possibly TRBD1 (5 bases). The CDR3 loop spans 14 amino acids. Per germline, CDR1 SGHAT and CDR2 FQNNGV. Trimming stripped 0 bases from V and 6 bases from J, with 11 bases between. The CDR3 region is CASSLDSGVAEAFF. CDR3 bases: TGTGCCAGCAGCTTAGATTCGGGGGTTGCTGAAGCTTTCTTT.

The rearrangement uses TRBV19 and TRBJ1-2, with 9 bases aligning to TRBD1. Germline CDR1 and CDR2: LNHDA and SQIVND (reference sequence). The V segment lost 0 bases and the J segment 2 bases; nucleotides outside the gene matches: 4. The CDR3 consists of 16 residues. DNA for the CDR3: TGTGCCAGTAGTATAGACCGGACAGGGGCAAACTATGGCTACACCTTC. It is translated as CASSIDRTGANYGYTF.

This sequence joins TRBV28 and TRBJ1-2, with 11 nucleotides matching TRBD1. The length of the CDR3 is 16 residues. Germline CDR1 MDHEN, CDR2 SYDVKM. The trim removed 5 bases at V and 6 bases at J, leaving 11 bases unmatched. DNA of the CDR3: TGTGCCAGCAGTGTGGAACGGACAGGGGGCAGGGATGGCTACACCTTC. Translation gives CASSVERTGGRDGYTF.

The rearrangement uses TRBV30 and TRBJ1-5, with D maybe TRBD1 (6 bases). The CDR3 is 13 residues long. CDR1 is GTSNPN and CDR2 is SVGIG in the germline V gene (reference sequence). Trimming removed 2 bases from V and 5 bases from J, with 10 bases in between. The CDR3 spells CAWSNGGDQPQHF. DNA of the CDR3: TGTGCCTGGAGTAATGGGGGCGATCAGCCCCAGCATTTT.

The genes are TRBV18 and TRBJ1-2; TRBD1 is a possible D gene (6 bases). The CDR3 loop spans 16 amino acids. V lost 4 bases and J lost 4, with 19 bases in between. Germline values: CDR1 KGHSH, CDR2 LQKENI. The CDR3 reads CASSQLKQGRSYGYTF. Written as DNA, the CDR3 is TGTGCCAGCTCACAATTAAAACAGGGTCGCAGCTATGGCTACACCTTC.

This chain joins TRBV2 and TRBJ2-1; 8 nucleotides agree with TRBD1. Germline V gene data show CDR1 as SNHLY and CDR2 as FYNNEI. This CDR3 comprises 15 residues. Unmatched junction bases numbered 7, after V lost 5 bases and J lost 4 bases. The CDR3 sequence: CASSSGTGSYNEQFF. CDR3 sequence (DNA): TGTGCCAGCAGTTCCGGGACAGGCTCATACAATGAGCAGTTCTTC.

The chain combines TRBV7-3 with TRBJ2-3; tentatively, D is TRBD1 (5 bases). Germline CDR1 reads SGHTA; CDR2 reads FQGTGA. Trimming left V 5 bases short and J 2 bases short, with 11 bases between. The CDR3 runs to 14 residues. CDR3 nucleotide sequence: TGTGCCAGCAGCCCCGGACATAACACAGATACGCAGTATTTT. Its translation is CASSPGHNTDTQYF.

This chain links TRBV5-1 with TRBJ1-4; the D gene is possibly TRBD1 (6 bases). This CDR3 is built from 15 residues. Germline values: CDR1 SGHRS, CDR2 YFSETQ. The ends were cut back, 2 bases at V and 2 bases at J, with 10 bases in the middle. CDR3 region: CASSFQGHTNEKLFF. CDR3 bases: TGCGCCAGCAGCTTCCAGGGGCACACTAATGAAAAACTGTTTTTT.

The chain recombines TRBV3-1 (or the pseudogene TRBV3-2) with TRBJ2-5, with 7 positions matching TRBD2. Germline V gene sequence: CDR1 LGHDT, CDR2 YNNKEL (reference sequence). The V and J ends lost 4 bases and 3 bases, in that order; junction bases with no gene match: 2. This CDR3 has 13 amino acids. CDR3 region: CASSRRGEETQYF. The CDR3 DNA sequence: TGTGCCAGCAGCCGACGGGGGGAAGAGACCCAGTACTTC.

This clone was detected many times. The chain has TRBV10-3 and TRBJ2-7; D might be TRBD2 (5 bases). The V gene lost 10 bases and the J gene lost 0 bases, with 16 bases spanning the gap. The length of the CDR3 is 14 residues. Germline V CDR1 and CDR2: ENHRY, SYGVKD. DNA for the CDR3: TGTGCCACCCATCAAAGCGGAAGCTCCTACGAGCAGTACTTC. Its translation is CATHQSGSSYEQYF.

The gene calls are TRBV7-2 and TRBJ2-1, with D tentatively TRBD2 (5 bases). The germline V and J ends were trimmed by 7 bases and 0 bases, with 22 bases remaining between them. The germline V gene encodes CDR1 SGHTA and CDR2 FQGNSA. The CDR3 is 18 residues long. Here the CDR3 reads CASNNPPASRLSYNEQFF. The CDR3, as DNA: TGTGCCAGCAACAACCCCCCCGCTAGCAGACTCTCCTACAATGAGCAGTTCTTC.

This sequence joins TRBV28 and TRBJ2-1, with TRBD1 identical over 8 bases. Germline CDR1 is MDHEN and CDR2 is SYDVKM. Trimming cost V 10 bases and J 4 bases; bases outside gene matches: 9. This CDR3 is built from 14 residues. The chain's CDR3 is CATGQGGKYNEQFF. CDR3 DNA sequence: TGTGCCACCGGACAGGGAGGTAAATACAATGAGCAGTTCTTC.

This clone was recorded only once. This chain joins TRBV30 and TRBJ2-7; D ambiguous. The CDR3 runs 12 residues. Germline V gene data show CDR1 as GTSNPN and CDR2 as SVGIG (reference sequence). The ends were cut back, 5 bases at V and 7 bases at J, with 15 bases in the middle. CDR3 in amino acids: CAWGPLGREQYF. CDR3 DNA: TGTGCCTGGGGGCCACTTGGTCGGGAGCAGTACTTC.